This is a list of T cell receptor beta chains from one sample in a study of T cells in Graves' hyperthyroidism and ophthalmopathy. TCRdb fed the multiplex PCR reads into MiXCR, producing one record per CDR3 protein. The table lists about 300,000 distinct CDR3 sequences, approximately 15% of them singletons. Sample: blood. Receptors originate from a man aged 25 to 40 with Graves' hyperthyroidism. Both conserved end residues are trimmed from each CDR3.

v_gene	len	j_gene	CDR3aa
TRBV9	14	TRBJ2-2	ASSRASGRAGGELF
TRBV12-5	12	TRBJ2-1	ASGLEGQTNEQF
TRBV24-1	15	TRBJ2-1	ATSEQAGTGKLNEQF
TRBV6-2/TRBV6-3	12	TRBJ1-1	ASSVAGPDTEAF
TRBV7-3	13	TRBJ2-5	ASSLSGSIRETQY
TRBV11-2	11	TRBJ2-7	ASSLQPMGEQY
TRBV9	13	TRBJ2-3	ASSVATGLTDTQY
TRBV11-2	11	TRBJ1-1	ASSFVLNTEAF
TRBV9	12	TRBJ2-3	ASSVGWSTDTQY
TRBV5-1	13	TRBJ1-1	ASSSDSARGTEAF
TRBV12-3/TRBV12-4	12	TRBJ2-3	ASSTLGTTDTQY
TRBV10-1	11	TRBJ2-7	ASSETPGNEQY
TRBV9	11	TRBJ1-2	ASQRQGSSGYT
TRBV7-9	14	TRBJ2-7	ASSLSISSGEYEQY
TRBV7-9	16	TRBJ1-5	ASSFGQGGDQGNQPQH
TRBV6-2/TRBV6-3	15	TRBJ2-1	ASSYHISGRAGNEQF
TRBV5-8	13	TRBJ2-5	ASSLLGQPQETQY
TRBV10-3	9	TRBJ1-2	AIKVDRGYT
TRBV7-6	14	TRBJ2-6	ASSLEAGAGANVLT
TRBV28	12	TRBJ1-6	ASSPLTSNSPLH
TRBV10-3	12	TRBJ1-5	AISESRVGQPQH
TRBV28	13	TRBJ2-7	ASSPGTGYSYEQY
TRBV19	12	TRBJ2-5	ASSIKQGMETQY
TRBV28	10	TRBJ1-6	ASNHLRVPLH
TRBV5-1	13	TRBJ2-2	ASSGAALNTGELF
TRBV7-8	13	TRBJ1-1	ASSPRTGYSTEAF
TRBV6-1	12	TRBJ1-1	ASSPQSGQILAF
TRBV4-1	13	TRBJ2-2	ASSERHTNTGELF
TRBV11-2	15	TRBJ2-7	ASSLDPNGRPPYEQY
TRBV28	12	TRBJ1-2	ASSRDRVDRGYT
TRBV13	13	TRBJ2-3	ASSFGLSDTDTQY
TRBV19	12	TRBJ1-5	ASGWTDSNQPQH
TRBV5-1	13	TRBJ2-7	ASSPGASFVYEQY
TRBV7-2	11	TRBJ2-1	ASSPGPPDEQF
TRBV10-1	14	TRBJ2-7	ASSPRVGPPSYEQY
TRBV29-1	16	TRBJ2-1	SVEVAPNRVPPYNEQF
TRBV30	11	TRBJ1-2	AWGKTGWNGYT
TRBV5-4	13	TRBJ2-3	ASNPGTTTTDTQY
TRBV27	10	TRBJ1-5	ASRRGGQPQH
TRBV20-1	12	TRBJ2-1	SAKQAGGSNEQF